A single sample is the source of the 30 T cell receptor beta chains below, sequenced in a study of blood T cell repertoires in COVID-19. Only in-frame clones appear in the TCRdb table, and some are missing; sequencing was by immunoSEQ multiplex PCR. The table shows about 210,000 clones, with about 86% occurring only once. Sequencing was performed on peripheral blood. Receptor source: a man between 18 and 29 years old with active or convalescent COVID-19.

The CDR3 spells CASRSGVYEQYF. DNA for the CDR3: TGTGCCAGCAGGAGCGGGGTTTACGAGCAGTACTTC. The gene calls are TRBV27 and TRBJ2-7; TRBD2 aligns across 7 bases. The CDR3 is 12 amino acids. The germline V gene has CDR1 MNHEY and CDR2 SMNVEV (reference sequence). J was trimmed by 4 bases and V by 6 bases; bases with no gene match: 3.

V usage is TRBV7-2 and J usage is TRBJ2-2; D is unclear. The V end lost 5 bases, the J end lost 7 bases, and 14 bases lay between the germline ends. The V gene's germline CDR1 is SGHTA and CDR2 FQGNSA. The CDR3 is 14 amino acids. The CDR3 loop reads CASSAPLRLGELFF. The DNA of the CDR3 is TGTGCCAGCAGCGCCCCACTACGGCTCGGGGAGCTGTTTTTT.

The J gene is TRBJ1-2, the V gene TRBV19; TRBD1 might be the D (6 bases). This CDR3 is 13 amino acids long. V was trimmed by 6 bases and J by 6 bases, leaving 14 bases between them. The germline V gene has CDR1 LNHDA and CDR2 SQIVND (reference sequence). CDR3 nucleotide sequence: TGTGCCAGTAGGGAACAGGGTTTGGATGGCTACACCTTC. This codes for CASREQGLDGYTF. The entire variable domain, with the rest obtained from reference TRBV19 and TRBJ1-2, is as follows: DGGITQSPKYLFRKEGQNVTLSCEQNLNHDAMYWYRQDPGQGLRLIYYSQIVNDFQKGDIAEGYSVSREKKESFPLTVTSAQKNPTAFYLCASREQGLDGYTFGSGTRLTVV.

This clone occurred once. The chain recombines TRBV14 with TRBJ2-6, with D possibly matching TRBD2 (5 bases). The CDR3 covers 16 residues. The V gene lost 1 base and the J gene lost 2 bases, with 9 bases spanning the gap. Germline assignment: CDR1 SGHDN and CDR2 FVKESK. This CDR3 reads CASSQGHGAGANVLTF. The CDR3 region has the DNA TGTGCCAGCAGCCAAGGGCACGGGGCTGGGGCCAACGTCCTGACTTTC. Based on the CDR3 plus reference TRBV14 and TRBJ2-6, the full variable domain is EAGVTQFPSHSVIEKGQTVTLRCDPISGHDNLYWYRRVMGKEIKFLLHFVKESKQDESGMPNNRFLAERTGGTYSTLKVQPAELEDSGVYFCASSQGHGAGANVLTFGAGSRLTVL.

J is TRBJ2-1 and V is TRBV30, with 8 bases that match TRBD1. Germline CDR1 reads GTSNPN; CDR2 reads SVGIG (reference sequence). This CDR3 spans 10 amino acids. This CDR3 reads CASDRGEQFF. In DNA form, the CDR3 reads TGTGCTTCCGACAGGGGTGAGCAGTTCTTC.

This chain uses TRBV15 with TRBJ2-1, with D possibly matching TRBD2 (6 bases). The CDR3 is 15 amino acids. The germline V gene has CDR1 LNHNV and CDR2 YYDKDF (reference sequence). V shed 6 bases and J shed 3 bases, with 15 bases lying between them. CDR3 in amino acids: CATSGELANYNEQFF. The DNA for the CDR3 is TGTGCCACCAGTGGAGAACTAGCTAACTACAATGAGCAGTTCTTC.

The count of this clone is one. V usage is TRBV4-1 and J usage is TRBJ2-7; the D gene is possibly TRBD1 (6 bases). There are 13 residues in the CDR3. Germline V gene lookup returns CDR1 MGHRA and CDR2 YSYEKL. Trimming pared 3 bases from V and 7 bases from J, leaving 13 bases between. Here the CDR3 DNA reads TGCGCCAGCAGCCAGAACGAAAGGGGGGAGCAGTACTTC. Translated: CASSQNERGEQYF.

This rearrangement joins TRBV5-1 to TRBJ2-1; D is unresolved. Per germline, CDR1 SGHRS and CDR2 YFSETQ. V lost 1 base to trimming and J lost 6 bases, with 8 bases between them. The CDR3 consists of 13 residues. The CDR3 DNA follows: TGCGCCAGCAGCTTGTCGAGGAGCAATGAGCAGTTCTTC. Its translation: CASSLSRSNEQFF.

The chain links TRBV10-1 to TRBJ2-3; 12 bases line up with TRBD2. The J segment lost 2 bases and the V segment lost 4 bases, leaving 7 bases of the junction unmatched. The germline gives CDR1 WNHNN, CDR2 SYGVQD (reference sequence). The CDR3 runs to 17 residues. Written as DNA, the CDR3 is TGCGCCAGCAGTGGGCTGACTAGCGGGAGAAACACAGATACGCAGTATTTT. The encoded protein is CASSGLTSGRNTDTQYF.

V and J are TRBV5-5 and TRBJ1-1; TRBD1 might be the D (5 bases). Trimming stripped 4 bases from V and 4 bases from J, with 11 bases between. The CDR3 has 13 residues. Germline V gene data show CDR1 as SGHKS and CDR2 as YYEKEE (reference sequence). The DNA for the CDR3 is TGTGCCAGCAGCACTCCAGGGTTCACTGAAGCTTTCTTT. Translating it yields CASSTPGFTEAFF.

This clone was recorded once. CDR3 region: CASSIRPLAGGMKETQYF. DNA of the CDR3: TGTGCCAGTAGTATCAGACCGTTGGCAGGGGGCATGAAAGAGACCCAGTACTTC. The chain combines TRBV19 with TRBJ2-5; 8 nucleotides align to TRBD1. The V gene's germline CDR1 is LNHDA and CDR2 SQIVND (reference sequence). The J segment lost 3 bases and the V segment lost 3 bases, leaving 15 bases of the junction unmatched. This CDR3 is 18 amino acids long.

This sequence joins TRBV19 and TRBJ2-5; TRBD2 aligns across 14 bases. V dropped 5 bases and J dropped 5; count of bases not matched to a gene: 10. Germline CDR1 is LNHDA and CDR2 is SQIVND (reference sequence). The CDR3 has 17 residues. The CDR3 bases are TGTGCCAGTAGTTCAGGGACTAGCGGGAGCTTCGGGGAGACCCAGTACTTC. Translated: CASSSGTSGSFGETQYF. The full variable domain, with the rest looked up from reference TRBV19 and TRBJ2-5, is DGGITQSPKYLFRKEGQNVTLSCEQNLNHDAMYWYRQDPGQGLRLIYYSQIVNDFQKGDIAEGYSVSREKKESFPLTVTSAQKNPTAFYLCASSSGTSGSFGETQYFGPGTRLLVL.

The J gene is TRBJ2-1, the V gene TRBV11-2, with D maybe TRBD2 (6 bases). Germline loops: CDR1 SGHAT, CDR2 FQNNGV. The CDR3 extends over 13 amino acids. V lost 5 bases and J 6 bases, leaving 11 bases between the germline ends. DNA for the CDR3: TGTGCCAGCAGCGCGGGACTCTTCAATGAGCAGTTCTTC. Translation: CASSAGLFNEQFF. Variable domain in full (rest from reference TRBV11-2 and TRBJ2-1): EAGVAQSPRYKIIEKRQSVAFWCNPISGHATLYWYQQILGQGPKLLIQFQNNGVVDDSQLPKDRFSAERLKGVDSTLKIQPAKLEDSAVYLCASSAGLFNEQFFGPGTRLTVL.

This chain connects TRBV30 to TRBJ1-4; no definite D call. The ends were cut back, 2 bases at V and 4 bases at J, with 14 bases in the middle. The CDR3 is 15 amino acids. The germline CDR1 and CDR2 sequences are GTSNPN and SVGIG (reference sequence). CDR3 sequence: CAWSLAGASNEKLFF. The CDR3, as DNA: TGTGCCTGGAGTCTAGCGGGAGCGAGTAATGAAAAACTGTTTTTT.

The chain links TRBV27 to TRBJ2-3; 11 bases agree with TRBD2. Germline CDR1 reads MNHEY; CDR2 reads SMNVEV (reference sequence). The CDR3 runs to 19 residues. V was pared by 2 bases and J by 0 bases, with 10 bases of the junction left unmatched. CDR3 residues: CASSLLGLAGGASTDTQYF. CDR3 in DNA: TGTGCCAGCAGTTTACTCGGTCTAGCGGGAGGCGCTAGCACAGATACGCAGTATTTT.

This clone was observed once. This chain connects TRBV11-2 to TRBJ2-7; tentative D call: TRBD1 (6 bases). CDR1 SGHAT and CDR2 FQNNGV come from the germline V gene. The CDR3 length is 16 residues. Trimming cost V 2 bases and J 5 bases, with 19 bases left between them. The CDR3 DNA reads TGTGCCAGCAGCTTAATGTCCGCAGGGGCCTTCGACGAGCAGTACTTC. Translating it yields CASSLMSAGAFDEQYF.

The chain couples TRBV30 to TRBJ2-1, with D perhaps TRBD1 (6 bases). The germline V and J ends were trimmed by 2 bases and 4 bases, with 18 bases remaining between them. Germline CDR1 is GTSNPN and CDR2 is SVGIG (reference sequence). CDR3 length: 16 amino acids. Here the CDR3 DNA reads TGTGCCTGGAGTCTCTCCGGTACAGGGCTTTACAATGAGCAGTTCTTC. Protein sequence: CAWSLSGTGLYNEQFF.

Here the CDR3 reads CASSDGASGANVLTF. DNA of the CDR3: TGTGCCAGCAGTGATGGGGCGTCTGGGGCCAACGTCCTGACTTTC. The chain is built from TRBV6-1 and TRBJ2-6; maybe TRBD1 (5 bases). Germline V gene lookup returns CDR1 MNHNS and CDR2 SASEGT. This CDR3 comprises 15 residues. The V and J ends lost 3 bases and 1 base respectively, with 7 bases between them.

This CDR3 reads CATSREKDWEADTQYF. CDR3 sequence (DNA): TGTGCCACCAGCAGAGAAAAGGACTGGGAGGCAGATACGCAGTATTTT. This chain links TRBV15 with TRBJ2-3; maybe TRBD2 (6 bases). In germline, CDR1 is LNHNV, CDR2 YYDKDF (reference sequence). The V gene lost 0 bases and the J gene lost 4 bases, with 14 bases spanning the gap. The length of the CDR3 is 16 residues.

This chain uses TRBV27 with TRBJ2-1; TRBD1 matches 10 bases. CDR1 and CDR2 from the germline V gene are MNHEY and SMNVEV (reference sequence). This CDR3 spans 17 amino acids. The V and J ends lost 1 base and 5 bases, in that order; junction bases with no gene match: 8. CDR3 bases: TGTGCCAGCAGTTTATTTGGGACAGGGGCCCCCGACAATGAGCAGTTCTTC. Its protein is CASSLFGTGAPDNEQFF.

This clone showed up just once. The chain has TRBV9 and TRBJ2-5, with a weak D call TRBD2 (5 bases). The germline V and J ends were trimmed by 0 bases and 4 bases, with 16 bases remaining between them. The CDR3 is 16 residues long. CDR1 and CDR2 from the germline V gene are SGDLS and YYNGEE. The DNA of the CDR3 is TGTGCCAGCAGCGTAGCTGAGGGTTTCCGTTTAGAGACCCAGTACTTC. Encoded protein: CASSVAEGFRLETQYF.

This chain uses TRBV19 with TRBJ2-7; no clear D. The CDR3 loop spans 13 amino acids. CDR1 and CDR2 from the germline V gene are LNHDA and SQIVND (reference sequence). Trimming cost V 5 bases and J 2 bases, with 10 bases left between them. CDR3 sequence: CASSPSPAYEQYF. CDR3 coding DNA: TGTGCCAGTAGTCCTTCCCCAGCCTACGAGCAGTACTTC. The entire variable domain, with the rest obtained from reference TRBV19 and TRBJ2-7, is as follows: DGGITQSPKYLFRKEGQNVTLSCEQNLNHDAMYWYRQDPGQGLRLIYYSQIVNDFQKGDIAEGYSVSREKKESFPLTVTSAQKNPTAFYLCASSPSPAYEQYFGPGTRLTVT.

The chain recombines TRBV7-8 with TRBJ2-7; tentative D call: TRBD2 (5 bases). The CDR3 totals 14 residues. V was cut by 1 base and J by 5 bases, with 12 bases left in between. The germline gives CDR1 SGHVS, CDR2 FQNEAQ. The CDR3 reads CASSLGLAGHEQYF. The CDR3, as DNA: TGTGCCAGCAGCTTAGGGCTAGCAGGCCACGAGCAGTACTTC.

The chain has TRBV29-1 and TRBJ2-3, with TRBD2 matching over 7 bases. The CDR3 covers 14 residues. Unmatched junction bases numbered 5, after V lost 4 bases and J lost 1 base. CDR1 and CDR2 from the germline V gene are SQVTM and ANQGSEA. The DNA of the CDR3 is TGCAGCGTTGCCCCCGGACTAGGCACAGATACGCAGTATTTT. This sequence encodes CSVAPGLGTDTQYF.

The gene calls are TRBV5-1 and TRBJ2-3; 7 bases agree with TRBD1. The V and J ends lost 4 bases and 3 bases, in that order; junction bases with no gene match: 5. Per germline, CDR1 SGHRS and CDR2 YFSETQ. CDR3 length equals 14 residues. The CDR3 DNA reads TGCGCCAGCAGCCCGACAGGGATTACAGATACGCAGTATTTT. Its translation: CASSPTGITDTQYF.

The chain links TRBV10-3 to TRBJ2-3; 9 bases fit TRBD2. Losses at the gene ends were 6 bases for V and 5 bases for J; bases not matched to a gene: 3. The CDR3 runs 13 residues. The germline gives CDR1 ENHRY, CDR2 SYGVKD. The CDR3 bases are TGTGCCATCAGGGGACTAGCCGGAGATACGCAGTATTTT. Translation: CAIRGLAGDTQYF.

This clone was recorded only once. The rearrangement links TRBV30 to TRBJ1-2, with 7 bases that match TRBD1. This CDR3 has 13 residues. Germline CDR1 reads GTSNPN; CDR2 reads SVGIG (reference sequence). As DNA, the CDR3 is TGTGTCTCTCCGGGACAGAGAGTCTATGGCTACACCTTC. Translated, it gives CVSPGQRVYGYTF.

In nucleotides, the CDR3 is TGTGCCAGCAGCCCAAATCCAGGGGATAGCAATCAGCCCCAGCATTTT. Protein product: CASSPNPGDSNQPQHF. The chain links TRBV3-1 (or the pseudogene TRBV3-2) to TRBJ1-5; weak D call: TRBD1 (6 bases). The CDR3 loop spans 16 amino acids. Germline V gives CDR1 LGHDT, CDR2 YNNKEL (reference sequence). Trimming removed 4 bases from V and 0 bases from J, with 13 bases in between.

The chain employs TRBV28 and TRBJ1-1; D gene uncertain. With 6 bases removed from V and 11 bases from J, the gap between germline ends came to 25 bases. CDR3 length: 15 amino acids. From germline, CDR1 is MDHEN and CDR2 SYDVKM. In DNA form, the CDR3 reads TGTGCCAGCAGCCTCCCGCTTGATACGAGGGCTCCGGCTTTCTTT. Translating gives CASSLPLDTRAPAFF.

The CDR3 reads CASSLAGPQETQYF. CDR3 nucleotides: TGTGCCAGCAGTTTAGCGGGCCCTCAAGAGACCCAGTACTTC. V usage is TRBV28 and J usage is TRBJ2-5, with D possibly matching TRBD2 (5 bases). V shed 2 bases and J shed 2 bases, with 9 bases lying between them. Germline V lookup: CDR1 MDHEN, CDR2 SYDVKM. The CDR3 covers 14 residues.